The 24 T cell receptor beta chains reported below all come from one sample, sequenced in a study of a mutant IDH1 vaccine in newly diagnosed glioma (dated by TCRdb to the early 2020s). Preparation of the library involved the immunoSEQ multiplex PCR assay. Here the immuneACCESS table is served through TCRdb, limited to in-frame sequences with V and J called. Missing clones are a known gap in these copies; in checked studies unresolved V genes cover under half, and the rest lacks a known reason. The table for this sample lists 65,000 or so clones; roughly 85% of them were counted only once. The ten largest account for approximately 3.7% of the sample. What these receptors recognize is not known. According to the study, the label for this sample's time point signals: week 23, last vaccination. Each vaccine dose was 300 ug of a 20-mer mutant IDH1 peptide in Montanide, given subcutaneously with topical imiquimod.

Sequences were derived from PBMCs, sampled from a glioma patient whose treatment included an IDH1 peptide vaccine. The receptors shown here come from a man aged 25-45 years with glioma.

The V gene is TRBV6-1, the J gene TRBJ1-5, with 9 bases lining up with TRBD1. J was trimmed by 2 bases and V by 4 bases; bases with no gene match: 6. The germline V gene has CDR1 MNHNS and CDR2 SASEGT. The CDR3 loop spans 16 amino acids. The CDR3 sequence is CASSGYRGQGNQPQHF. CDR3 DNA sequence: TGTGCCAGCAGTGGATACAGGGGGCAAGGCAATCAGCCCCAGCATTTT.

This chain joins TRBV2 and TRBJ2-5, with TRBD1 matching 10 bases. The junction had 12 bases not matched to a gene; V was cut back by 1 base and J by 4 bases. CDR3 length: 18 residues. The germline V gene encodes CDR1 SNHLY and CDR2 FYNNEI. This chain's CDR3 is CASSEGIRRGQGLETQYF. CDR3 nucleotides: TGTGCCAGCAGTGAAGGGATTAGGAGGGGACAGGGGTTAGAGACCCAGTACTTC.

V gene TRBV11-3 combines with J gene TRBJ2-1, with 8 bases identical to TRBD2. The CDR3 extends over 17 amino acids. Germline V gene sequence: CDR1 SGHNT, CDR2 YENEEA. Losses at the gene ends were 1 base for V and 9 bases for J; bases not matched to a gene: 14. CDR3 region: CASSLGTPPGGGREQFF. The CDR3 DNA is TGTGCCAGCAGCTTAGGCACGCCGCCCGGGGGGGGGCGTGAGCAGTTCTTC.

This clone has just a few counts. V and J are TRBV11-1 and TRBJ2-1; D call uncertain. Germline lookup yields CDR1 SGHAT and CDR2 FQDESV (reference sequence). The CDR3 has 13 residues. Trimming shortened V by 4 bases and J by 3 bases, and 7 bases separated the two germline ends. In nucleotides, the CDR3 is TGTGCCAGCAGCTCCTACCTCTACAATGAGCAGTTCTTC. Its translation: CASSSYLYNEQFF.

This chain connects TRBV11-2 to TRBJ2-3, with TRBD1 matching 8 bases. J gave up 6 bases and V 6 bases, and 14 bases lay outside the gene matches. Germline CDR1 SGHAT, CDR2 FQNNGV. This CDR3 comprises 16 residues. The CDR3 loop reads CASREPRTGGMDTQYF. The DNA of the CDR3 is TGTGCCAGCAGAGAACCCCGAACAGGGGGGATGGATACGCAGTATTTT.

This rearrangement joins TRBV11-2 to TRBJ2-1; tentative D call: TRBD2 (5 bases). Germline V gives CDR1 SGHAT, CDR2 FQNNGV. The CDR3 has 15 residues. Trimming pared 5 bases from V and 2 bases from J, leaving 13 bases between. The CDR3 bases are TGTGCCAGCAGCCCGCCGGGGATAACCTACAATGAGCAGTTCTTC. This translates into CASSPPGITYNEQFF.

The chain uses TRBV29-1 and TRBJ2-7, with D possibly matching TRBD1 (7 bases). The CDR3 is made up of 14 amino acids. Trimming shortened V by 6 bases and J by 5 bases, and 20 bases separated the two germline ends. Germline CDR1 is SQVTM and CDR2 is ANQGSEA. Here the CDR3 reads CSVSVPGGLDEQYF. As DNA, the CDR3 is TGCAGCGTATCCGTGCCAGGGGGGTTGGACGAGCAGTACTTC.

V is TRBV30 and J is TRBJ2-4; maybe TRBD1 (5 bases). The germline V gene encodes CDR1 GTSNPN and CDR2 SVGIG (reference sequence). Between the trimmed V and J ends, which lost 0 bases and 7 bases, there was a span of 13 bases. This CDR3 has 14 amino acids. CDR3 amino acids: CAWSVTSGRNIQYF. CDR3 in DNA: TGTGCCTGGAGTGTAACGTCAGGGCGGAACATTCAGTACTTC.

CDR3 coding DNA: TGTGCCAGCACCGAGACGGGTATGAGACAGTCATATGGCTACACCTTC. Protein sequence: CASTETGMRQSYGYTF. The gene calls are TRBV6-6 and TRBJ1-2, with a weak D call TRBD1 (5 bases). Germline assignment: CDR1 MNHNY and CDR2 SVGAGI (reference sequence). This CDR3 is built from 16 residues. With 7 bases removed from V and 5 bases from J, the gap between germline ends came to 23 bases.

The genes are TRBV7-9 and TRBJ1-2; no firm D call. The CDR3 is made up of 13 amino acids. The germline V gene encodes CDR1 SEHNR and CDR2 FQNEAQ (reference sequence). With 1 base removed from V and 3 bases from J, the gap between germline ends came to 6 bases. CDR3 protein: CASSLGWDYGYTF. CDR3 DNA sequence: TGTGCCAGCAGCTTAGGCTGGGACTATGGCTACACCTTC.

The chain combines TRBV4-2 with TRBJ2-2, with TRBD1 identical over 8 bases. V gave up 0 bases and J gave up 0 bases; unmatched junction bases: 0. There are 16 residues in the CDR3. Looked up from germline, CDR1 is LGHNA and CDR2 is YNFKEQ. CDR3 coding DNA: TGTGCCAGCAGCCAAGAACAGGGGGCGAACACCGGGGAGCTGTTTTTT. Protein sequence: CASSQEQGANTGELFF.

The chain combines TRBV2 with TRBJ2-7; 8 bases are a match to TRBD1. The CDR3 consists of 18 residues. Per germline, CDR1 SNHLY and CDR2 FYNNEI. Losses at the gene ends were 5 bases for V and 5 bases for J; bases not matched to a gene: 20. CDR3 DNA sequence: TGTGCCAGCAGTTACGGGACAGGTGAAATTCGGAAACCGGACGAGCAGTACTTC. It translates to CASSYGTGEIRKPDEQYF.

This CDR3 reads CASSLDGGWDGETQYF. The CDR3 nucleotides read TGTGCCAGCAGTTTAGATGGGGGCTGGGATGGGGAGACCCAGTACTTC. This chain joins TRBV28 and TRBJ2-5, with TRBD1 as a possible D gene (6 bases). Trimming removed 2 bases at V and 5 bases at J, with 18 bases between. This CDR3 contains 16 residues. Looked up from germline, CDR1 is MDHEN and CDR2 is SYDVKM.

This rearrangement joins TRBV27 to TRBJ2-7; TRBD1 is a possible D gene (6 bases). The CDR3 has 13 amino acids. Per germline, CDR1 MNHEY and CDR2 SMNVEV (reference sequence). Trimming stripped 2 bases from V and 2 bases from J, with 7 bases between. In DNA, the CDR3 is TGTGCCAGCAGTTTAGGGACAACCTACGAGCAGTACTTC. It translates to CASSLGTTYEQYF.

CDR3 region: CASSLVRSGTTEAFF. The CDR3, as DNA: TGCGCCAGCAGCTTGGTTAGATCAGGGACCACTGAAGCTTTCTTT. This chain links TRBV5-1 with TRBJ1-1; D is perhaps TRBD1 (5 bases). Trimming cost V 0 bases and J 4 bases, with 13 bases left between them. Germline CDR1 SGHRS, CDR2 YFSETQ. The CDR3 runs to 15 residues.

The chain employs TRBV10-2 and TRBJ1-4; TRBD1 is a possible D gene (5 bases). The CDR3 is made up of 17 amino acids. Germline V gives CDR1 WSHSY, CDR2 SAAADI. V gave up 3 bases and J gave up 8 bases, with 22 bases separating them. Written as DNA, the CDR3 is TGCGCCAGCAGTGAAAGGGGAGGTTTTGGTCGGGAGGAAAAACTGTTTTTT. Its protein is CASSERGGFGREEKLFF.

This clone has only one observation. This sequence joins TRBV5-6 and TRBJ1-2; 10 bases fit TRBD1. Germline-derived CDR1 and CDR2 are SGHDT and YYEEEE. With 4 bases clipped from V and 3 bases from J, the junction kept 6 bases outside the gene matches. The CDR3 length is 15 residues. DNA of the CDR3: TGTGCCAGCAGCCCCACGGGGACAGGGGACTATGGCTACACCTTC. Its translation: CASSPTGTGDYGYTF.

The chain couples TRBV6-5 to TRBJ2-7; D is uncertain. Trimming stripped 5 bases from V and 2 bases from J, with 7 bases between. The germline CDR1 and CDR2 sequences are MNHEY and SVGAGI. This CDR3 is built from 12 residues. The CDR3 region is CASSPFPYEQYF. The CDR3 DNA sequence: TGTGCCAGCAGTCCCTTTCCCTACGAGCAGTACTTC.

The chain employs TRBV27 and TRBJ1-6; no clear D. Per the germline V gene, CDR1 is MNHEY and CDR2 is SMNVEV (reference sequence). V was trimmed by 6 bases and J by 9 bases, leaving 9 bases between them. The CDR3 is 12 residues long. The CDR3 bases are TGTGCCAGCAGAATAGGGTTTTCACCCCTCCACTTT. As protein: CASRIGFSPLHF.

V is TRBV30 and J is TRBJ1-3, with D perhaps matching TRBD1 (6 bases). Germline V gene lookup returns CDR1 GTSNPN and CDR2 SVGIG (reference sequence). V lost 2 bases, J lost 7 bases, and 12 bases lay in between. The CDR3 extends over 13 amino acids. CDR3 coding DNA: TGTGCCTGGAGTATACAGGGTGGGAACACCATATATTTT. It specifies CAWSIQGGNTIYF. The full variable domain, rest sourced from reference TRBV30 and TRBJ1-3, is SQTIHQWPATLVQPVGSPLSLECTVEGTSNPNLYWYRQAAGRGLQLLFYSVGIGQISSEVPQNLSASRPQDRQFILSSKKLLLSDSGFYLCAWSIQGGNTIYFGEGSWLTVV.

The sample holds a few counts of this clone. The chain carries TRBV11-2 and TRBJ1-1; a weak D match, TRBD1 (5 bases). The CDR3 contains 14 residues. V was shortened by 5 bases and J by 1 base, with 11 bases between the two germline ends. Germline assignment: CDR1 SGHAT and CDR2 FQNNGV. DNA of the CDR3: TGTGCCAGCAGCCAGGGATTGTGGAACACTGAAGCTTTCTTT. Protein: CASSQGLWNTEAFF.

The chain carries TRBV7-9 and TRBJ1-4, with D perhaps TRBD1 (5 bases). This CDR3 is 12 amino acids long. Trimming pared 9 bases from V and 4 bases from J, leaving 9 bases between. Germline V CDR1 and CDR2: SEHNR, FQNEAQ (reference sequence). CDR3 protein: CASRGVNEKLFF. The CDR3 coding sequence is TGTGCCAGTAGGGGAGTTAATGAAAAACTGTTTTTT.

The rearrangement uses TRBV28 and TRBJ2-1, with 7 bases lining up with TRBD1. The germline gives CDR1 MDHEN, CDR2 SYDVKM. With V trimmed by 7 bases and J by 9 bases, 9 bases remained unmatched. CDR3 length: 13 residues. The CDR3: CASMQGVKFEQFF. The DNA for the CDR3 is TGTGCCAGCATGCAGGGGGTAAAGTTTGAGCAGTTCTTC.

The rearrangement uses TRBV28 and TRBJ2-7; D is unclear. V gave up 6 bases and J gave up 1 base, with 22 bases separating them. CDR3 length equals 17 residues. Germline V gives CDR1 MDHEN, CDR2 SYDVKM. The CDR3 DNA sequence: TGTGCCAGCAGCCGCTTGGGTGGACCTACTGGTTCCTACGAGCAGTACTTC. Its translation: CASSRLGGPTGSYEQYF.